These 21 T cell receptor beta chains were sequenced from one sample in a study of blood T cell repertoires in COVID-19. Profiled with immunoSEQ multiplex PCR; TCRdb holds only in-frame clones, not every one. The repertoire consists of under 150,000 clones, with 85% to 90% occurring once and the leading ten covering around 7.3%. The sample taken for sequencing was peripheral blood. All receptors come from a man aged 45-65 years with acute or convalescent COVID-19.

This sequence joins TRBV19 and TRBJ1-1; no firm D call. V lost 4 bases and J 3 bases, leaving 9 bases between the germline ends. CDR3 size: 13 residues. Per the germline V gene, CDR1 is LNHDA and CDR2 is SQIVND (reference sequence). CDR3 coding DNA: TGTGCCAGTAGTAGGGCCTCCTACACTGAAGCTTTCTTT. This codes for CASSRASYTEAFF. The whole variable domain, remainder taken from reference TRBV19 and TRBJ1-1, is DGGITQSPKYLFRKEGQNVTLSCEQNLNHDAMYWYRQDPGQGLRLIYYSQIVNDFQKGDIAEGYSVSREKKESFPLTVTSAQKNPTAFYLCASSRASYTEAFFGQGTRLTVV.

A single count supports this clone. The rearrangement joins TRBV29-1 to TRBJ2-5; 8 nucleotides agree with TRBD1. CDR1 and CDR2 (germline): SQVTM, ANQGSEA. The CDR3 runs 13 residues. The V and J ends lost 6 bases and 5 bases, in that order; junction bases with no gene match: 8. CDR3 in amino acids: CSVRSGGGETQYF. The CDR3 region has the DNA TGCAGCGTCAGATCAGGGGGCGGGGAGACCCAGTACTTC. The variable domain in full, with the rest retrieved from reference TRBV29-1 and TRBJ2-5, is SAVISQKPSRDICQRGTSLTIQCQVDSQVTMMFWYRQQPGQSLTLIATANQGSEATYESGFVIDKFPISRPNLTFSTLTVSNMSPEDSSIYLCSVRSGGGETQYFGPGTRLLVL.

The chain recombines TRBV30 with TRBJ2-6; a weak D match, TRBD1 (5 bases). The germline gives CDR1 GTSNPN, CDR2 SVGIG (reference sequence). The CDR3 has 15 residues. V was cut by 0 bases and J by 4 bases, with 10 bases left in between. CDR3 DNA sequence: TGTGCCTGGAGTGTACAGGCTCTAGGGGCCAACGTCCTGACTTTC. Amino acids: CAWSVQALGANVLTF. Full variable domain (missing parts from reference TRBV30 and TRBJ2-6): SQTIHQWPATLVQPVGSPLSLECTVEGTSNPNLYWYRQAAGRGLQLLFYSVGIGQISSEVPQNLSASRPQDRQFILSSKKLLLSDSGFYLCAWSVQALGANVLTFGAGSRLTVL.

This chain connects TRBV12-5 to TRBJ2-1; 10 bases align to TRBD2. Trimming at V came to 6 bases and at J to 7 bases, leaving 9 bases not matched to a gene. Germline CDR1 is LGHNT and CDR2 is FRNRAP. The CDR3 runs to 15 residues. CDR3 region: CASGPLAGEVNEQFF. Here the CDR3 DNA reads TGTGCTAGTGGCCCGCTAGCGGGAGAGGTAAATGAGCAGTTCTTC.

The chain links TRBV27 to TRBJ2-3, with 7 bases fitting TRBD1. The V gene's germline CDR1 is MNHEY and CDR2 SMNVEV (reference sequence). V dropped 5 bases and J dropped 3; count of bases not matched to a gene: 8. This CDR3 is 15 amino acids long. CDR3 protein: CASSARTGDTDTQYF. The DNA of the CDR3 is TGTGCCAGCAGTGCTAGGACAGGAGATACAGATACGCAGTATTTT.

This sequence joins TRBV11-2 and TRBJ2-1, with 11 nucleotides matching TRBD2. From germline, CDR1 is SGHAT and CDR2 FQNNGV. Trimming at V came to 3 bases and at J to 9 bases, leaving 1 base not matched to a gene. This CDR3 region has 13 residues. The CDR3 reads CASSFGLAGEQFF. CDR3 nucleotides: TGTGCCAGCAGCTTCGGACTAGCGGGTGAGCAGTTCTTC.

The chain combines TRBV5-1 with TRBJ2-2, with D possibly TRBD2 on 5 matching bases. This CDR3 is 18 amino acids long. V was trimmed by 4 bases and J by 0 bases, leaving 19 bases between them. The germline CDR1 and CDR2 sequences are SGHRS and YFSETQ. The CDR3 is CASSRLTGMTTNTGELFF. The CDR3 DNA reads as TGCGCCAGCAGCCGCCTAACGGGGATGACCACGAACACCGGGGAGCTGTTTTTT.

The chain uses TRBV9 and TRBJ2-1; D remains unclear. The CDR3 consists of 17 residues. The germline gives CDR1 SGDLS, CDR2 YYNGEE. V lost 0 bases, J lost 5 bases, and 18 bases lay in between. The CDR3 protein is CASSVGGISPHDNEQFF. CDR3 nucleotide sequence: TGTGCCAGCAGCGTAGGCGGCATAAGTCCCCATGACAATGAGCAGTTCTTC.

The rearrangement uses TRBV24-1 and TRBJ2-2, with a tentative D call TRBD2 (6 bases). Germline loops: CDR1 KGHDR, CDR2 SFDVKD. V was shortened by 4 bases and J by 8 bases, with 16 bases between the two germline ends. This CDR3 has 15 amino acids. CDR3: CATSEPGLIGGELFF. CDR3 coding DNA: TGTGCCACCAGTGAGCCCGGACTAATTGGGGGGGAGCTGTTTTTT.

The V and J genes are TRBV6-5 and TRBJ2-5, with 7 bases fitting TRBD2. The J segment lost 2 bases and the V segment lost 5 bases, leaving 8 bases of the junction unmatched. CDR1 is MNHEY and CDR2 is SVGAGI in the germline V gene. This CDR3 contains 15 residues. The CDR3 nucleotides read TGTGCCAGCAGTAGGACTAGTATGGGGCAAGAGACCCAGTACTTC. Its translation is CASSRTSMGQETQYF.

This clone was recorded many times. This chain connects TRBV6-5 to TRBJ1-3; D unresolved. V was clipped by 6 bases and J by 4 bases, with 16 bases between them. The germline V gene encodes CDR1 MNHEY and CDR2 SVGAGI. CDR3 size: 15 residues. The CDR3 protein is CASSSTRGKGNTIYF. The CDR3 nucleotides are TGTGCCAGCAGCTCCACTCGGGGTAAAGGAAACACCATATATTTT.

This CDR3 is CASSYGEAWETQYF. The CDR3 DNA reads as TGTGCCAGCAGTTACGGTGAAGCGTGGGAGACCCAGTACTTC. The chain employs TRBV6-5 and TRBJ2-5; D unclear. The CDR3 length is 14 residues. V was shortened by 2 bases and J by 5 bases, with 12 bases between the two germline ends. Per the germline V gene, CDR1 is MNHEY and CDR2 is SVGAGI.

J is TRBJ1-3 and V is TRBV13, with D perhaps matching TRBD1 (5 bases). The germline gives CDR1 PRHDT, CDR2 FYEKMQ (reference sequence). This CDR3 has 13 amino acids. V was clipped by 2 bases and J by 3 bases, with 5 bases between them. For the CDR3, the DNA is TGTGCCAGCAGCTTAAGGGGTGGAAACACCATATATTTT. It codes for CASSLRGGNTIYF.

CDR3 in DNA: TGTGCCTGCCACCGGACAGGAACGGCCACCGGGGAGCTGTTTTTT. Residues: CACHRTGTATGELFF. This chain connects TRBV19 to TRBJ2-2; 7 nucleotides line up with TRBD1. V was clipped by 11 bases and J by 4 bases; unmatched bases: 13. Germline loops: CDR1 LNHDA, CDR2 SQIVND (reference sequence). This CDR3 region has 15 residues.

This chain joins TRBV6-5 and TRBJ2-3, with a tentative D call TRBD2 (5 bases). Trimming shortened V by 8 bases and J by 5 bases, and 11 bases separated the two germline ends. The germline V gene has CDR1 MNHEY and CDR2 SVGAGI. CDR3 length: 12 residues. In nucleotides, the CDR3 is TGTGCCAGCGAGGGTTTGGGAGATACGCAGTATTTT. Translated, it gives CASEGLGDTQYF.

This chain connects TRBV12-3 or TRBV12-4 to TRBJ2-2; D gene ambiguous. CDR3 length equals 12 residues. V was pared by 10 bases and J by 0 bases, with 6 bases between. CDR3 residues: CATGSNTGELFF. The CDR3 DNA reads as TGTGCCACCGGGTCGAACACCGGGGAGCTGTTTTTT.

The gene calls are TRBV7-2 and TRBJ1-2; TRBD1 is a possible D gene (5 bases). CDR1 is SGHTA and CDR2 is FQGNSA in the germline V gene. V was clipped by 6 bases and J by 4 bases, with 15 bases between them. This CDR3 region has 14 residues. CDR3 in amino acids: CASSTGGGIYGYTF. The CDR3 DNA reads TGTGCCAGCAGTACAGGTGGAGGGATCTATGGCTACACCTTC.

The V call is TRBV19, the J call TRBJ2-1; 8 bases align to TRBD2. Germline lookup yields CDR1 LNHDA and CDR2 SQIVND (reference sequence). The CDR3 totals 16 residues. Losses at the gene ends were 1 base for V and 10 bases for J; bases not matched to a gene: 12. In DNA, the CDR3 is TGTGCCAGTAGTATAGCGTCGGCGGGGGGTAGCTACGAGCAGTTCTTC. Its translation: CASSIASAGGSYEQFF.

The chain recombines TRBV9 with TRBJ2-7; possibly TRBD2 for D (5 bases). Trimming took off 0 bases at V and 3 bases at J, with 13 bases between the two ends. Germline V gene sequence: CDR1 SGDLS, CDR2 YYNGEE. The CDR3 is 15 residues long. The CDR3 nucleotides are TGTGCCAGCAGCGTAGATCCGGGGATGGGCTACGAGCAGTACTTC. Translated: CASSVDPGMGYEQYF.

J is TRBJ2-2 and V is TRBV19; TRBD2 matches at 7 bases. The germline gives CDR1 LNHDA, CDR2 SQIVND (reference sequence). With 3 bases clipped from V and 5 bases from J, the junction kept 6 bases outside the gene matches. This CDR3 comprises 15 residues. The CDR3 nucleotides are TGTGCCAGTAGTATCGGCTCAGCGGGGACCGGGGAGCTGTTTTTT. It yields the protein CASSIGSAGTGELFF.

The chain couples TRBV5-1 to TRBJ2-7; D not resolved. The CDR3 sequence is 15 residues long. The V and J ends lost 0 bases and 4 bases respectively, with 14 bases between them. Germline V gene data show CDR1 as SGHRS and CDR2 as YFSETQ. CDR3: CASSLDPTPRYEQYF. The CDR3 DNA reads as TGCGCCAGCAGCTTGGATCCTACGCCCCGTTACGAGCAGTACTTC.